The 24 T cell receptor beta chains below come from one sample, sequenced in a study of blood T cell repertoires in COVID-19. The assay was immunoSEQ multiplex PCR, and TCRdb's table has in-frame clones only and misses some. Of under 250,000 clones in the sample, 80% to 90% were seen once. The sequenced material came from peripheral blood. The receptors originated from a man aged 50-59 years with COVID-19, enrolled during active disease.

V usage is TRBV3-1 (or the pseudogene TRBV3-2) and J usage is TRBJ2-7; the D gene is possibly TRBD1 (6 bases). Trimming took 4 bases from V and 5 from J, leaving 15 bases between them. Germline values: CDR1 LGHDT, CDR2 YNNKEL (reference sequence). This CDR3 contains 14 residues. The CDR3 sequence is CASSPTGIQNEQYF. For the CDR3, the DNA is TGTGCCAGCAGCCCCACAGGGATTCAGAACGAGCAGTACTTC.

The chain uses TRBV2 and TRBJ2-7; 12 bases are shared with TRBD2. The CDR3 runs to 15 residues. CDR1 is SNHLY and CDR2 is FYNNEI in the germline V gene. V gave up 4 bases and J gave up 6 bases; unmatched junction bases: 7. The CDR3, as DNA: TGTGCCAGCAGTGGAAGCGGACTAGCGGGGAGCGAGCAGTACTTC. Translated: CASSGSGLAGSEQYF.

The V gene is TRBV28, the J gene TRBJ2-7; no definite D call. Trimming left V 7 bases short and J 0 bases short, with 13 bases between. This CDR3 comprises 14 residues. Germline CDR1 MDHEN, CDR2 SYDVKM. The DNA for the CDR3 is TGTGCCAGCAACCGTCCCGGTGCCTCCTACGAGCAGTACTTC. Translated, it gives CASNRPGASYEQYF.

The table lists this clone with a count of one. CDR3 loop: CASRQRELPSYEQYF. DNA of the CDR3: TGCGCCAGCAGACAGCGGGAGCTCCCCTCCTACGAGCAGTACTTC. The chain carries TRBV5-1 and TRBJ2-7, with 8 bases matching TRBD2. The CDR3 extends over 15 amino acids. The V gene end was trimmed by 5 bases and the J gene end by 0 bases; junction bases not matched to a gene: 7. CDR1 is SGHRS and CDR2 is YFSETQ in the germline V gene. The variable domain in full, with the rest retrieved from reference TRBV5-1 and TRBJ2-7, is KAGVTQTPRYLIKTRGQQVTLSCSPISGHRSVSWYQQTPGQGLQFLFEYFSETQRNKGNFPGRFSGRQFSNSRSEMNVSTLELGDSALYLCASRQRELPSYEQYFGPGTRLTVT.

V and J are TRBV2 and TRBJ2-1; TRBD2 agrees at 9 bases. Trimming took 6 bases from V and 0 from J; bases not matched to a gene: 0. Germline CDR1 SNHLY, CDR2 FYNNEI. This CDR3 is 14 amino acids long. The CDR3 sequence is CASRTSGSYNEQFF. The CDR3 region has the DNA TGTGCCAGCAGGACTAGCGGCTCCTACAATGAGCAGTTCTTC.

The J gene is TRBJ1-5, the V gene TRBV6-6; TRBD1 matches 9 bases. The CDR3 length is 14 residues. V shed 6 bases, J shed 7 bases, and the junction held 7 bases outside the gene matches. Germline CDR1 reads MNHNY; CDR2 reads SVGAGI (reference sequence). The CDR3 DNA reads TGTGCCAGCAGCACACAGGGGGCAGAACAGCCCCAGCATTTT. Translated, it gives CASSTQGAEQPQHF.

The rearrangement uses TRBV18 and TRBJ2-2; a possible D gene is TRBD2 (6 bases). CDR3 length: 15 residues. V was shortened by 3 bases and J by 0 bases, with 8 bases between the two germline ends. CDR1 and CDR2 (germline): KGHSH, LQKENI. In nucleotides, the CDR3 is TGTGCCAGCTCACCGTCGGGGGCGAACACCGGGGAGCTGTTTTTT. Amino acid sequence: CASSPSGANTGELFF.

This clone was recorded only once. This chain uses TRBV20-1 with TRBJ2-3; 8 bases are shared with TRBD2. Germline V lookup: CDR1 DFQATT, CDR2 SNEGSKA (reference sequence). The J segment lost 4 bases and the V segment lost 3 bases, leaving 6 bases of the junction unmatched. The CDR3 sequence is 14 residues long. Written as DNA, the CDR3 is TGCAGTGCTAGTAATCGGGGGGGCTCAGATACGCAGTATTTT. Its protein product is CSASNRGGSDTQYF.

J is TRBJ2-2 and V is TRBV18; 11 positions match TRBD2. Germline trimming cut 3 bases from V and 6 bases from J; bases unmatched to any gene: 6. The CDR3 has 16 residues. CDR1 and CDR2 (germline): KGHSH, LQKENI. The CDR3 is CASSPGRLAGPGELFF. In DNA, the CDR3 is TGTGCCAGCTCACCTGGGAGACTAGCGGGACCCGGGGAGCTGTTTTTT.

This chain connects TRBV4-1 to TRBJ2-5; 8 bases line up with TRBD2. J lost 3 bases, V lost 3 bases, and 15 bases had no gene match. The length of the CDR3 is 18 residues. The germline CDR1 and CDR2 sequences are MGHRA and YSYEKL. CDR3 loop: CASSHPLVGRGDEETQYF. Written as DNA, the CDR3 is TGCGCCAGCAGCCATCCTTTGGTTGGGCGGGGGGACGAAGAGACCCAGTACTTC.

This clone was detected only once. The V gene is TRBV5-4, the J gene TRBJ1-6; D is ambiguous. Germline CDR1 reads SGHNT; CDR2 reads YYREEE (reference sequence). Deletions cut 3 bases from V and 8 bases from J, with 15 bases between. The length of the CDR3 is 15 residues. Here the CDR3 reads CASSSSGEPHSPLHF. The CDR3 DNA is TGTGCCAGCAGCTCCTCCGGGGAACCACATTCACCCCTCCACTTT.

The chain links TRBV10-1 to TRBJ2-1, with 7 bases lining up with TRBD1. The CDR3 has 15 residues. Germline V gives CDR1 WNHNN, CDR2 SYGVQD (reference sequence). V lost 5 bases and J lost 1; bases outside the gene matches: 5. The CDR3 here is CASSLNRGSYNEQFF. The CDR3, as DNA: TGCGCCAGCAGTTTAAACAGGGGATCCTACAATGAGCAGTTCTTC.

V gene TRBV15 combines with J gene TRBJ2-3; tentatively, D is TRBD1 (7 bases). The CDR3 consists of 17 residues. Germline CDR1 and CDR2: LNHNV and YYDKDF (reference sequence). Trimming stripped 0 bases from V and 2 bases from J, with 15 bases between. CDR3 region: CATSRDGAGQTTDTQYF. The CDR3 DNA is TGTGCCACCAGCAGAGATGGGGCGGGACAGACCACAGATACGCAGTATTTT.

This rearrangement joins TRBV5-1 to TRBJ1-4; a possible D gene is TRBD1 (5 bases). Trimming left V 4 bases short and J 0 bases short, with 13 bases between. The germline gives CDR1 SGHRS, CDR2 YFSETQ. This CDR3 comprises 16 residues. The CDR3 loop is CASSRQTDATNEKLFF. The CDR3 coding sequence is TGCGCCAGCAGCCGACAGACCGATGCAACTAATGAAAAACTGTTTTTT.

The CDR3 reads CASSSTQVRRGARPSSYNEQFF. CDR3 DNA sequence: TGTGCCAGCAGCTCTACACAAGTGCGGCGGGGGGCACGACCGAGCTCCTACAATGAGCAGTTCTTC. The V call is TRBV28, the J call TRBJ2-1, with 8 bases identical to TRBD2. Looked up from germline, CDR1 is MDHEN and CDR2 is SYDVKM. The CDR3 has 22 amino acids. V dropped 6 bases and J dropped 0; count of bases not matched to a gene: 25.

The rearrangement joins TRBV27 to TRBJ2-7, with D perhaps TRBD2 (6 bases). The length of the CDR3 is 13 residues. Trimming took 3 bases from V and 4 from J, leaving 10 bases between them. From germline, CDR1 is MNHEY and CDR2 SMNVEV (reference sequence). Here the CDR3 reads CASSFSEGYEQYF. The DNA of the CDR3 is TGTGCCAGCAGTTTCTCGGAGGGGTACGAGCAGTACTTC.

This sequence joins TRBV2 and TRBJ1-5; D is uncertain. Germline V gene lookup returns CDR1 SNHLY and CDR2 FYNNEI. V was clipped by 7 bases and J by 5 bases, with 12 bases between them. The CDR3 is made up of 13 amino acids. The CDR3 nucleotides are TGTGCCAGCACGTGGGAGCAAGATCAGCCCCAGCATTTT. This codes for CASTWEQDQPQHF. Full variable domain (remainder filled in from reference TRBV2 and TRBJ1-5): EPEVTQTPSHQVTQMGQEVILRCVPISNHLYFYWYRQILGQKVEFLVSFYNNEISEKSEIFDDQFSVERPDGSNFTLKIRSTKLEDSAMYFCASTWEQDQPQHFGDGTRLSIL.

The chain is built from TRBV7-3 and TRBJ2-1; TRBD2 aligns across 9 bases. Trimming cost V 4 bases and J 2 bases; bases outside gene matches: 3. The CDR3 is 15 amino acids. Germline CDR1 reads SGHTA; CDR2 reads FQGTGA. CDR3 region: CASSSSGGTYNEQFF. The CDR3 DNA is TGTGCCAGCAGCTCAAGCGGGGGGACCTACAATGAGCAGTTCTTC. The complete variable domain, with remaining parts taken from reference TRBV7-3 and TRBJ2-1, reads GAGVSQTPSNKVTEKGKYVELRCDPISGHTALYWYRQSLGQGPEFLIYFQGTGAADDSGLPNDRFFAVRPEGSVSTLKIQRTERGDSAVYLCASSSSGGTYNEQFFGPGTRLTVL.

The V call is TRBV7-3, the J call TRBJ2-5, with TRBD1 as a possible D gene (6 bases). Germline V lookup: CDR1 SGHTA, CDR2 FQGTGA. V lost 5 bases and J lost 1, with 17 bases in between. CDR3 length: 16 residues. The CDR3 region has the DNA TGTGCCAGCAGCCCAGAGGACAGAGCCCGCCAAGAGACCCAGTACTTC. It is translated as CASSPEDRARQETQYF.

V gene TRBV28 combines with J gene TRBJ1-5, with TRBD1 matching 8 bases. Germline values: CDR1 MDHEN, CDR2 SYDVKM. The V and J ends lost 6 bases and 1 base, in that order; junction bases with no gene match: 5. There are 15 residues in the CDR3. Here the CDR3 reads CASRQGQGSNQPQHF. The CDR3 bases are TGTGCCAGCAGACAAGGACAGGGCAGCAATCAGCCCCAGCATTTT.

The V and J genes are TRBV27 and TRBJ1-1, with 9 bases identical to TRBD1. The germline CDR1 and CDR2 sequences are MNHEY and SMNVEV (reference sequence). The CDR3 sequence is 15 residues long. Losses at the gene ends were 4 bases for V and 2 bases for J; bases not matched to a gene: 5. The CDR3 is CASSSWTGANTEAFF. CDR3 sequence (DNA): TGTGCCAGCAGTTCCTGGACAGGGGCCAACACTGAAGCTTTCTTT.

The V and J genes are TRBV2 and TRBJ2-7, with 8 bases that match TRBD1. Unmatched junction bases numbered 4, after V lost 3 bases and J lost 6 bases. The length of the CDR3 is 13 residues. In germline, CDR1 is SNHLY, CDR2 FYNNEI. The chain's CDR3 is CASSEDRVREQYF. For the CDR3, the DNA is TGTGCCAGCAGTGAGGACAGGGTACGCGAGCAGTACTTC.

This clone was observed a few times. The chain uses TRBV28 and TRBJ2-7; 9 positions agree with TRBD2. This CDR3 has 15 residues. V lost 5 bases and J lost 1; bases outside the gene matches: 6. Germline CDR1 MDHEN, CDR2 SYDVKM. The CDR3, as DNA: TGTGCCAGCAGTCAGACTAGCGGAGTATCCTACGAGCAGTACTTC. Its translation is CASSQTSGVSYEQYF.

V usage is TRBV19 and J usage is TRBJ1-4, with 12 bases identical to TRBD1. J was trimmed by 7 bases and V by 6 bases; bases with no gene match: 3. Germline V gene sequence: CDR1 LNHDA, CDR2 SQIVND (reference sequence). This CDR3 has 14 amino acids. CDR3 sequence: CASRGTGGSEKLFF. CDR3 in DNA: TGTGCCAGTAGGGGGACAGGGGGCAGTGAAAAACTGTTTTTT.